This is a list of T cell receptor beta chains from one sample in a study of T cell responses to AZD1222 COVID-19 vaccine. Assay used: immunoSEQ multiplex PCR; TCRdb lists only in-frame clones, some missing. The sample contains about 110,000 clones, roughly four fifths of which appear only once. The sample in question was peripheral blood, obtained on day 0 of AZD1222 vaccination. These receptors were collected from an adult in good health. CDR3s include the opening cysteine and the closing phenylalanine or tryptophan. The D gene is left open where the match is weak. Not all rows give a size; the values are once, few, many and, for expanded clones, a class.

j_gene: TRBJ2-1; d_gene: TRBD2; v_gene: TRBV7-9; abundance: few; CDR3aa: CASSSQGLAGVNEQFF; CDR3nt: TGTGCCAGCAGCTCCCAGGGACTAGCGGGTGTCAATGAGCAGTTCTTC
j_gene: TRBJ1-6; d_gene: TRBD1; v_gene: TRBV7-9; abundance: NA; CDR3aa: CASSRDRAPSPLHF; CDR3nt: TGTGCCAGCAGCCGGGACAGGGCCCCATCACCCCTCCACTTT
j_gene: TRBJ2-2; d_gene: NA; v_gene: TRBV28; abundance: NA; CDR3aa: CASSPPSGWTGELFF; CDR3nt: TGTGCCAGCAGTCCCCCCTCGGGATGGACCGGGGAGCTGTTTTTT
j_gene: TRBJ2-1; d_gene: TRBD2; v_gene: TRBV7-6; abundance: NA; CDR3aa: CASSPLAGGYNEQFF; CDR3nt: TGTGCCAGCAGTCCCCTAGCGGGGGGCTACAATGAGCAGTTCTTC
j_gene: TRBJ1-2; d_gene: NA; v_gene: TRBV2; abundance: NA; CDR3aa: CASSPGLRPDGYTF; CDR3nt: TGTGCCAGCAGTCCGGGACTGCGACCTGATGGCTACACCTTC
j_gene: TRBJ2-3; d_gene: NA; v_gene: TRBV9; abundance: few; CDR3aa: CASSVFSGLTDTQYF; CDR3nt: TGTGCCAGCAGCGTATTTAGTGGGTTGACAGATACGCAGTATTTT
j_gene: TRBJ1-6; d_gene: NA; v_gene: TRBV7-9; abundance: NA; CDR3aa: CASSRRGSSYNSPLHF; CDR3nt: TGTGCCAGCAGCCGCCGGGGGAGCTCCTATAATTCACCCCTCCACTTT
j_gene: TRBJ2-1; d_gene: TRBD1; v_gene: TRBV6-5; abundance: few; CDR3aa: CASSYRDRVYNEQFF; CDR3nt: TGTGCCAGCAGTTACCGGGACAGGGTATACAATGAGCAGTTCTTC
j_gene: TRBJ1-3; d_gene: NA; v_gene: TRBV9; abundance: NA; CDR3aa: CASSVEPEGNTIYF; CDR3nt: TGTGCCAGCAGCGTAGAACCGGAAGGAAACACCATATATTTT
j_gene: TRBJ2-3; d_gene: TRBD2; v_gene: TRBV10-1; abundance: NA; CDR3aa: CASLGGGGPITDTQYF; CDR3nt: TGCGCCAGCCTAGGCGGGGGGGGGCCTATCACAGATACGCAGTATTTT
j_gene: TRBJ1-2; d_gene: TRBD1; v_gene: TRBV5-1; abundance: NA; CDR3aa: CASSPDGTVDYGYTF; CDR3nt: TGCGCCAGCAGCCCCGACGGGACAGTCGACTATGGCTACACCTTC
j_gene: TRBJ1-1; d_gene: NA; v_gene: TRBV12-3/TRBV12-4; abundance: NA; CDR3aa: CASSFRRGTEAFF; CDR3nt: TGTGCCAGCAGTTTTAGAAGGGGCACTGAAGCTTTCTTT
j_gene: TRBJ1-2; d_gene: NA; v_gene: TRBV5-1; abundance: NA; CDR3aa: CASSLTQGYGYTF; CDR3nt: TGCGCCAGCAGCCTGACTCAGGGTTATGGCTACACCTTC
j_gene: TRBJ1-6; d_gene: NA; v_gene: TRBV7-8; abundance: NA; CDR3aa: CASSSRESYNSPLHF; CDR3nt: TGTGCCAGCAGCTCAAGGGAATCCTATAATTCACCCCTCCACTTT
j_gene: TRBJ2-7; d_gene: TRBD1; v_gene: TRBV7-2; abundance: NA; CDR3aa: CASRANRGPLEQYF; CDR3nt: TGTGCCAGCAGGGCAAACAGGGGCCCCCTCGAGCAGTACTTC
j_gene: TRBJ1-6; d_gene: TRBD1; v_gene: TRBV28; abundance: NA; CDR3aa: CASSPPGQGLPSPLHF; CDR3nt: TGTGCCAGCAGTCCCCCCGGACAGGGCTTGCCTTCACCCCTCCACTTT
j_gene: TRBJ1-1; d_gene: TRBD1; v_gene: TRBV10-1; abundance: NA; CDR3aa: CASRKLKRTGEAEAFF; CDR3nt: TGCGCCAGCAGAAAACTAAAGAGGACAGGGGAAGCTGAAGCTTTCTTT
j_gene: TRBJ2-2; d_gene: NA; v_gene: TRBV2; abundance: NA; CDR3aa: CATGTPGLTGELFF; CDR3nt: TGTGCCACCGGAACCCCAGGGCTCACCGGGGAGCTGTTTTTT
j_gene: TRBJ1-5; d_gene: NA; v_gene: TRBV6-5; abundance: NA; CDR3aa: CASSSIGNQPQHF; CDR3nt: TGTGCCAGCAGTTCAATAGGCAATCAGCCCCAGCATTTT
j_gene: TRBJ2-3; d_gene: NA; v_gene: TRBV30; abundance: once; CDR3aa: CAFTQDPAGDTQYF; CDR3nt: TGTGCGTTCACCCAGGACCCCGCCGGAGATACGCAGTATTTT
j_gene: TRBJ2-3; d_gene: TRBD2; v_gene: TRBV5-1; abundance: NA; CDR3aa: CASSANILAGKQDTQYF; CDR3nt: TGCGCCAGCAGCGCAAACATCCTAGCGGGAAAGCAAGATACGCAGTATTTT
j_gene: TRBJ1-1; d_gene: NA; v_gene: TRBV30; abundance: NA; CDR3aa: CAWSIHSSNTEAFF; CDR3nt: TGTGCCTGGAGTATACACTCATCGAACACTGAAGCTTTCTTT
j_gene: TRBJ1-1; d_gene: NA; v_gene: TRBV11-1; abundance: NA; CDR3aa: CASSSQGVFGEAFF; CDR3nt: TGTGCCAGCAGCTCACAGGGAGTATTTGGTGAAGCTTTCTTT
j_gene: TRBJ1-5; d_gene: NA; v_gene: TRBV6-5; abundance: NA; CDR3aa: CASREVAGQPQHF; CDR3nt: TGTGCCAGCAGGGAGGTGGCCGGTCAGCCCCAGCATTTT
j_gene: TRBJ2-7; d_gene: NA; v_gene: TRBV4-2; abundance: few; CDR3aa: CASSQDRANYEQYF; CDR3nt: TGTGCCAGCAGCCAAGATCGGGCGAACTACGAGCAGTACTTC
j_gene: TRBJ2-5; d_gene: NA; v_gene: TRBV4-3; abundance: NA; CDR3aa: CASSQVVQETQYF; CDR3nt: TGCGCCAGCAGCCAAGTGGTCCAAGAGACCCAGTACTTC
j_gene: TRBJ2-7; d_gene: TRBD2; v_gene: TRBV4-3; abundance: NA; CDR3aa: CASSQDGVAGAGEQYF; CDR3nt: TGCGCCAGCAGCCAAGATGGGGTAGCGGGAGCGGGCGAGCAGTACTTC
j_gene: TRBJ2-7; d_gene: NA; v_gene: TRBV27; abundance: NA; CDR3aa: CASSFRQGYEQYF; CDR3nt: TGTGCCAGCAGTTTTCGGCAGGGCTACGAGCAGTACTTC
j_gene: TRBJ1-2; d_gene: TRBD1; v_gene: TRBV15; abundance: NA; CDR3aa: CATSGDRDLYGYTF; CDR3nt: TGTGCCACCAGCGGCGACAGGGATCTTTATGGCTACACCTTC
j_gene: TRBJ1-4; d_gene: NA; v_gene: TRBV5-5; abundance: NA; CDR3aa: CASSLRWTRNEKLFF; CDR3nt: TGTGCCAGCAGCCTCCGTTGGACACGAAATGAAAAACTGTTTTTT
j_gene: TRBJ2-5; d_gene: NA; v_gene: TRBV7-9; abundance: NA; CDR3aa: CASSYRQRETQYF; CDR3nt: TGTGCCAGCAGCTACAGACAGAGAGAGACCCAGTACTTC
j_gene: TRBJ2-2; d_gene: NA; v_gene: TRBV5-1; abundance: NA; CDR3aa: CASSSAPQTANTGELFF; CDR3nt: TGCGCCAGCAGCTCAGCGCCCCAGACAGCGAACACCGGGGAGCTGTTTTTT
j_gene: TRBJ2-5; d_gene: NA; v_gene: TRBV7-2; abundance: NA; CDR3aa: CASSFQGIPSQETQYF; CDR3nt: TGTGCCAGCAGCTTTCAGGGAATCCCCTCCCAAGAGACCCAGTACTTC
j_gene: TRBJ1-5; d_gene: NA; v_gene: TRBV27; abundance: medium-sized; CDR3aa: CASRYVGNQGSNQPQHF; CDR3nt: TGTGCCAGCAGATACGTCGGAAACCAGGGAAGCAATCAGCCCCAGCATTTT
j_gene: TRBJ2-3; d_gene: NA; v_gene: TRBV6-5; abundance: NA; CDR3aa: CASTYPNTQYF; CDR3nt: TGTGCCAGCACCTATCCGAATACGCAGTATTTT
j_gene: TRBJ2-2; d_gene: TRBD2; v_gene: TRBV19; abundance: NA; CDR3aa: CASSKTSGRANTGELFF; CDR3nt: TGTGCCAGTAGTAAGACTAGCGGGAGAGCGAACACCGGGGAGCTGTTTTTT
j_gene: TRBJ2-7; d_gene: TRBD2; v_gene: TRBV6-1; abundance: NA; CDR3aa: CASSEDAGGPYEQYF; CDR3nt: TGTGCCAGCAGTGAAGACGCGGGAGGCCCCTACGAGCAGTACTTC
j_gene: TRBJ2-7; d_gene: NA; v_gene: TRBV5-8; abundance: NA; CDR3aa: CASSLRLEQYF; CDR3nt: TGTGCCAGCAGCTTGAGGTTAGAGCAGTACTTC
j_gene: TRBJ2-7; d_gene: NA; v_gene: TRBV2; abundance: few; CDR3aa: CAIPKTRGGYEQYF; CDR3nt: TGTGCCATCCCGAAAACACGAGGAGGGTACGAGCAGTACTTC
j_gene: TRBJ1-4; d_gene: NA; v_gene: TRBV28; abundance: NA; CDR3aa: CASRTQATNEKLFF; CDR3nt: TGTGCCAGCAGGACACAGGCAACTAATGAAAAACTGTTTTTT
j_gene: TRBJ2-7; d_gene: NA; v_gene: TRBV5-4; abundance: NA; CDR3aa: CASSPGGGRQGYEQYF; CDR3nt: TGTGCCAGCAGCCCCGGGGGGGGACGACAGGGCTACGAGCAGTACTTC
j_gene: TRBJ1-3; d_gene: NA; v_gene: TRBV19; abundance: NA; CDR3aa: CASSIHRSSGNTIYF; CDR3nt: TGTGCCAGTAGTATTCACAGGAGCTCTGGAAACACCATATATTTT
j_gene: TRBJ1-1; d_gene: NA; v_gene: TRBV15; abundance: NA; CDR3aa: CASRGGINTEAFF; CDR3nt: TGTGCCTCTCGGGGAGGAATAAACACTGAAGCTTTCTTT
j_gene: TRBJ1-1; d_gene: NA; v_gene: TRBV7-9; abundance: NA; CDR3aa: CASSFWDSEAFF; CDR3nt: TGTGCCAGCAGCTTTTGGGACTCTGAAGCTTTCTTT
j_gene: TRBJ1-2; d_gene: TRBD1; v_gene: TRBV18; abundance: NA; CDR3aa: CASSETGNGYTF; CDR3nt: TGTGCCAGCTCCGAGACAGGGAATGGCTACACCTTC
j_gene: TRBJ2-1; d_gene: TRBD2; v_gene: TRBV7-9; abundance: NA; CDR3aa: CASSPLRGSSSYNEQFF; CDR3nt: TGTGCCAGCAGCCCCCTTCGCGGGAGCAGCTCCTACAATGAGCAGTTCTTC
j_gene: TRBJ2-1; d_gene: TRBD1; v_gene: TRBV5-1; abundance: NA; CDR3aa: CASSLARDRGINEQFF; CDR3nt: TGCGCCAGCAGCTTGGCTAGGGACAGGGGGATCAATGAGCAGTTCTTC
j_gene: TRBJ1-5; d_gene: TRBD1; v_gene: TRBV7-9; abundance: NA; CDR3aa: CASSATGNSNQPQHF; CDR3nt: TGTGCCAGCAGCGCGACAGGGAATAGCAATCAGCCCCAGCATTTT
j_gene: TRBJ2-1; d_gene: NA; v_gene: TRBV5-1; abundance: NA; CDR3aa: CASSLAPLGEYNEQFF; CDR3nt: TGCGCCAGCAGCTTGGCTCCTTTAGGGGAATACAATGAGCAGTTCTTC
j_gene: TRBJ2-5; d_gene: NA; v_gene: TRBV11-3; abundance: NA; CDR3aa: CASSLDYGGAETQYF; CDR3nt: TGTGCCAGCAGCTTAGATTACGGGGGCGCGGAGACCCAGTACTTC
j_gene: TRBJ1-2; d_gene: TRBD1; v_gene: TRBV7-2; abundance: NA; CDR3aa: CASRGGQGQAYGYTF; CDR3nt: TGTGCCAGCAGGGGGGGACAGGGGCAAGCCTATGGCTACACCTTC
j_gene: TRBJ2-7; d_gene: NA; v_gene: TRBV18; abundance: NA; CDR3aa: CASSPVQAYGEQYF; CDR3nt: TGTGCCAGCTCACCCGTTCAAGCCTACGGCGAGCAGTACTTC
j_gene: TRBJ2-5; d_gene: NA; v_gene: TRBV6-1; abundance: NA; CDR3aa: CASSELRGGETQYF; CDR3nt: TGTGCCAGCAGTGAACTGAGGGGTGGAGAGACCCAGTACTTC
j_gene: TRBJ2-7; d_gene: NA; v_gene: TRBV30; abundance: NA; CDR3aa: CAWSVSGYEQYF; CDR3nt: TGTGCCTGGAGTGTATCCGGCTACGAGCAGTACTTC
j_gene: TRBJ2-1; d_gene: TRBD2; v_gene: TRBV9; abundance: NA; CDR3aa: CASSVAGSASGYNEQFF; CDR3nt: TGTGCCAGCAGCGTAGCCGGGTCGGCTAGCGGATACAATGAGCAGTTCTTC
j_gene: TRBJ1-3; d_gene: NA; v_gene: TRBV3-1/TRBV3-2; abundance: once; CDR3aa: CASSQWRDGNTIYF; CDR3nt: TGTGCCAGCAGCCAATGGAGGGATGGAAACACCATATATTTT
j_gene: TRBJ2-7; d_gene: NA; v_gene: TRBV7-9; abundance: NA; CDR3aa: CASSLVGGSYEQYF; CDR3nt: TGTGCCAGCAGCTTAGTTGGTGGGAGCTACGAGCAGTACTTC
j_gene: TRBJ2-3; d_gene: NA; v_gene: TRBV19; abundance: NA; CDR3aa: CASSFGADRSTDTQYF; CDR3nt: TGTGCCAGTAGTTTCGGAGCGGACCGAAGCACAGATACGCAGTATTTT
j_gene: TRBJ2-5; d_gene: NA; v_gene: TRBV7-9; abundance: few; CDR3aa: CASSLVSGTKETQYF; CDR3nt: TGTGCCAGCAGCTTAGTATCGGGGACGAAGGAGACCCAGTACTTC